One T cell receptor (beta chain) is described in this entry. The antigen is undetermined. These data belong to a study of CD8 T cells in ankylosing spondylitis. Notes on the study in general: Reactive arthritis synovial fluid and blood previously showed some of these motif variants. Several highly homologous variants made up a TCR beta motif, and this motif appeared characteristic of ankylosing spondylitis blood.

The CDR3 contains 13 residues. CDR1 MGHRA and CDR2 YSYEKL come from the germline V gene. Trimming cost V 0 bases and J 8 bases, with 8 bases left between them. MiXCR, run by TCRdb on the 5' RACE reads, gives a single entry per CDR3 protein. This repertoire shows under 550,000 distinct CDR3 sequences, roughly a quarter found once; its top ten account for about 0.9%. The sequenced sample consisted of blood, either unsorted or a sorted T cell fraction (not recorded which). The chain is built from TRBV4-1 and TRBJ2-1; D is unresolved. The clonotype originates from a male donor with ankylosing spondylitis. The CDR3 protein is CASSQDQPHEQFF. The CDR3 nucleotides are TGCGCCAGCAGCCAAGATCAGCCCCATGAGCAGTTCTTC.